These 23 T cell receptor beta chains originate from one sample sequenced in a study of T cell repertoires in cytomegalovirus infection. The antigens of these receptors remain unknown. MiXCR, applied by TCRdb to the reads, yields one record per CDR3 protein. The table lists approximately 76,000 distinct CDR3 sequences, roughly a quarter of them singletons. This sample comprised CD8+ T cells from cultured PBMCs, obtained from culture after CMV antigen stimulation. Receptor source: a human donor in good health (CMV status not recorded). Some clones in this sample may be carry-over from other donors' samples.

This clonotype came up many times. The chain carries TRBV7-2 and TRBJ1-1; D is unresolved. The CDR3 length is 14 residues. Per the germline V gene, CDR1 is SGHTA and CDR2 is FQGNSA. V lost 1 base to trimming and J lost 1 base, with 7 bases between them. As DNA, the CDR3 is TGTGCCAGCAGCTTAGTTACAGCGAACACTGAAGCTTTCTTT. It encodes CASSLVTANTEAFF. The variable domain in full, completed from reference TRBV7-2 and TRBJ1-1, reads GAGVSQSPSNKVTEKGKDVELRCDPISGHTALYWYRQSLGQGLEFLIYFQGNSAPDKSGLPSDRFSAERTGGSVSTLTIQRTQQEDSAVYLCASSLVTANTEAFFGQGTRLTVV.

The chain has TRBV6-2 or TRBV6-3 and TRBJ1-1; a weak D match, TRBD1 (5 bases). The CDR3 totals 15 residues. V lost 8 bases and J lost 0, with 16 bases in between. Germline V CDR1 and CDR2: MNHEY, SVGEGT. Here the CDR3 DNA reads TGTGCCAGCCGGAACCGGGACGCTCTGAACACTGAAGCTTTCTTT. As protein: CASRNRDALNTEAFF.

The table lists this clonotype with a few counts. The chain couples TRBV6-2 or TRBV6-3 to TRBJ2-3; a weak D match, TRBD2 (5 bases). CDR3 length equals 14 residues. From germline, CDR1 is MNHEY and CDR2 SVGEGT. The ends were cut back, 2 bases at V and 1 base at J, with 7 bases in the middle. Here the CDR3 reads CASSYHGGTDTQYF. CDR3 nucleotides: TGTGCCAGCAGTTACCACGGGGGCACAGATACGCAGTATTTT.

This clonotype showed up just a few times. This sequence joins TRBV2 and TRBJ2-7; no definite D call. The germline V gene encodes CDR1 SNHLY and CDR2 FYNNEI. This CDR3 has 15 residues. The ends were cut back, 6 bases at V and 0 bases at J, with 15 bases in the middle. CDR3 sequence (DNA): TGTGCCAGCAGGTCAACAGAGTTTCGCTCCTACGAGCAGTACTTC. Protein product: CASRSTEFRSYEQYF.

This clonotype has just a few counts. This chain links TRBV27 with TRBJ1-5; D unresolved. The CDR3 covers 14 residues. Trimming shortened V by 4 bases and J by 1 base, and 8 bases separated the two germline ends. Germline V CDR1 and CDR2: MNHEY, SMNVEV (reference sequence). CDR3 sequence (DNA): TGTGCCAGCAGTTCCGGAAGAAGCAATCAGCCCCAGCATTTT. Its protein product is CASSSGRSNQPQHF.

This clonotype was observed many times. The CDR3: CSAVGLAVIYEQYF. DNA of the CDR3: TGCAGTGCTGTCGGACTAGCGGTTATCTACGAGCAGTACTTC. The rearrangement joins TRBV20-1 to TRBJ2-7; 10 bases agree with TRBD2. Trimming removed 5 bases from V and 3 bases from J; junction bases left unmatched: 7. Germline loops: CDR1 DFQATT, CDR2 SNEGSKA (reference sequence). The length of the CDR3 is 14 residues.

This clonotype has just one count. The rearrangement uses TRBV14 and TRBJ2-5, with D possibly being TRBD1 (5 bases). The CDR3 is 13 amino acids. The germline gives CDR1 SGHDN, CDR2 FVKESK. Trimming removed 4 bases at V and 1 base at J, with 7 bases between. The CDR3 nucleotides are TGTGCCAGCAGCCCCAGGGTCCAAGAGACCCAGTACTTC. It encodes CASSPRVQETQYF.

V gene TRBV30 combines with J gene TRBJ1-5; a weak D match, TRBD1 (5 bases). CDR3 size: 16 residues. Germline CDR1 GTSNPN, CDR2 SVGIG (reference sequence). Trimming removed 4 bases at V and 4 bases at J, with 20 bases between. The CDR3 loop reads CAWKSRDSGRNQPQHF. CDR3 in DNA: TGTGCCTGGAAAAGCCGGGACTCCGGGAGAAATCAGCCCCAGCATTTT.

This clonotype was recorded a few times. V usage is TRBV2 and J usage is TRBJ1-5, with TRBD1 matching 8 bases. The CDR3 runs 15 residues. The V segment lost 8 bases and the J segment 3 bases; nucleotides outside the gene matches: 9. The V gene's germline CDR1 is SNHLY and CDR2 FYNNEI. Written as DNA, the CDR3 is TGTGCCAGCGCACAGGGGGTGGCCAACAATCAGCCCCAGCATTTT. The encoded protein is CASAQGVANNQPQHF.

The V gene is TRBV5-1, the J gene TRBJ2-7, with D perhaps matching TRBD2 (7 bases). The CDR3 contains 15 residues. CDR1 SGHRS and CDR2 YFSETQ come from the germline V gene. Trimming pared 2 bases from V and 4 bases from J, leaving 16 bases between. CDR3 sequence reads: CASSFIGGQEYEQYF. CDR3 nucleotide sequence: TGCGCCAGCAGCTTCATCGGGGGGCAAGAGTACGAGCAGTACTTC.

This clonotype occurred many times. This chain connects TRBV6-4 to TRBJ1-1; no firm D call. In germline, CDR1 is MRHNA, CDR2 SNTAGT. Between the trimmed V and J ends, which lost 5 bases and 0 bases, there was a span of 7 bases. The CDR3 runs to 13 residues. CDR3 DNA sequence: TGTGCCAGCAGTCGCGGGTTGAACACTGAAGCTTTCTTT. Its protein product is CASSRGLNTEAFF.

This chain uses TRBV7-9 with TRBJ2-7; D call uncertain. The CDR3 consists of 13 residues. From germline, CDR1 is SEHNR and CDR2 FQNEAQ (reference sequence). V was shortened by 1 base and J by 0 bases, with 4 bases between the two germline ends. CDR3 nucleotide sequence: TGTGCCAGCAGCTTAGACCTCTCCTACGAGCAGTACTTC. Translation gives CASSLDLSYEQYF.

This clonotype was seen many times. The V gene is TRBV4-2, the J gene TRBJ2-1; D not resolved. This CDR3 has 13 amino acids. Germline V CDR1 and CDR2: LGHNA, YNFKEQ. V lost 0 bases and J 9 bases, leaving 9 bases between the germline ends. The CDR3 spells CASSQDRSAEQFF. The CDR3 DNA reads TGTGCCAGCAGCCAAGATCGCAGCGCTGAGCAGTTCTTC.

In this sample, this clonotype turned up a few times. The V and J genes are TRBV6-5 and TRBJ2-3; D not resolved. With 0 bases removed from V and 0 bases from J, the gap between germline ends came to 7 bases. CDR1 is MNHEY and CDR2 is SVGAGI in the germline V gene. This CDR3 is 15 amino acids long. CDR3 in DNA: TGTGCCAGCAGTTACTCGACCGGGAGCACAGATACGCAGTATTTT. Amino acid sequence: CASSYSTGSTDTQYF.

The CDR3 reads CASSPPEGLNEQFF. The CDR3 DNA sequence: TGTGCCAGCAGTCCCCCCGAGGGTTTGAATGAGCAGTTCTTC. The V and J genes are TRBV28 and TRBJ2-1; possibly TRBD2 for D (5 bases). The germline CDR1 and CDR2 sequences are MDHEN and SYDVKM. The CDR3 is 14 residues long. V lost 5 bases and J lost 7, with 15 bases in between.

This clonotype was seen a handful of times. This chain joins TRBV7-9 and TRBJ1-5; 12 bases align to TRBD1. The CDR3 extends over 16 amino acids. After removal of 1 base from V and 5 bases from J, the junction contained 3 bases not matched to a gene. Germline CDR1 and CDR2: SEHNR and FQNEAQ (reference sequence). Here the CDR3 reads CASSLGGTGGDQPQHF. The CDR3, as DNA: TGTGCCAGCAGCTTAGGTGGGACAGGGGGCGATCAGCCCCAGCATTTT. Full variable domain (missing parts from reference TRBV7-9 and TRBJ1-5): DTGVSQNPRHKITKRGQNVTFRCDPISEHNRLYWYRQTLGQGPEFLTYFQNEAQLEKSRLLSDRFSAERPKGSFSTLEIQRTEQGDSAMYLCASSLGGTGGDQPQHFGDGTRLSIL.

In its sample, this clonotype is medium-sized. The chain is built from TRBV7-9 and TRBJ2-7, with no clear D. The CDR3 runs to 12 residues. V gave up 5 bases and J gave up 2 bases, with 7 bases separating them. In germline, CDR1 is SEHNR, CDR2 FQNEAQ (reference sequence). The DNA for the CDR3 is TGTGCCAGCAGCCCTTCGACCTACGAGCAGTACTTC. The encoded protein is CASSPSTYEQYF.

V gene TRBV6-6 combines with J gene TRBJ2-5; a weak D match, TRBD1 (5 bases). Trimming took off 0 bases at V and 5 bases at J, with 16 bases between the two ends. The CDR3 is made up of 16 amino acids. The V gene's germline CDR1 is MNHNY and CDR2 SVGAGI (reference sequence). The CDR3 here is CASSYSDQVGRETQYF. The DNA of the CDR3 is TGTGCCAGCAGTTACTCCGATCAGGTGGGGCGGGAGACCCAGTACTTC.

This clonotype was detected many times. The gene calls are TRBV6-2 or TRBV6-3 and TRBJ1-5; unclear D gene. The CDR3 totals 14 residues. CDR1 is MNHEY and CDR2 is SVGEGT in the germline V gene. Trimming left V 4 bases short and J 5 bases short, with 12 bases between. The CDR3 spells CASSSLRWDQPQHF. The CDR3 nucleotides read TGTGCCAGCAGTTCGCTCCGGTGGGATCAGCCCCAGCATTTT.

The chain combines TRBV6-2 or TRBV6-3 with TRBJ2-1; TRBD2 agrees at 13 bases. This CDR3 contains 18 residues. Germline V gives CDR1 MNHEY, CDR2 SVGEGT. After removal of 4 bases from V and 2 bases from J, the junction contained 8 bases not matched to a gene. The CDR3 sequence is CASSSSGLAGVAYNEQFF. CDR3 nucleotides: TGTGCCAGCAGTTCCTCCGGACTAGCGGGAGTGGCCTACAATGAGCAGTTCTTC.

The chain uses TRBV12-3 or TRBV12-4 and TRBJ2-3, with TRBD2 matching over 9 bases. The CDR3 is 15 amino acids. Losses at the gene ends were 8 bases for V and 3 bases for J; bases not matched to a gene: 9. As DNA, the CDR3 is TGTGCCAGCGACTATAGCGGGGGAAGAACAGATACGCAGTATTTT. Its translation is CASDYSGGRTDTQYF.

The rearrangement joins TRBV2 to TRBJ1-2; 7 bases agree with TRBD1. Trimming removed 3 bases from V and 9 bases from J; junction bases left unmatched: 16. Germline V gives CDR1 SNHLY, CDR2 FYNNEI. The CDR3 spans 16 residues. The CDR3 region has the DNA TGTGCCAGCAGTGAGGGGGACAGCCTAGAACCCAGAAGCTACACCTTC. The encoded protein is CASSEGDSLEPRSYTF.

The chain employs TRBV5-1 and TRBJ2-7; 11 bases fit TRBD2. This CDR3 has 16 amino acids. After removal of 0 bases from V and 0 bases from J, the junction contained 2 bases not matched to a gene. Per the germline V gene, CDR1 is SGHRS and CDR2 is YFSETQ. The CDR3 is CASSLAGTSGSYEQYF. In DNA, the CDR3 is TGCGCCAGCAGCTTGGCCGGGACTAGCGGCTCCTACGAGCAGTACTTC.